The 22 T cell receptor beta chains below come from one sample, sequenced in a study of T-cell reconstitution after alpha-beta-depleted transplantation in children. TCRbeta library construction was performed incorporating unique molecular identifiers. TCRdb reanalysed the PCR reads using MiXCR and keeps one entry per CDR3 protein. This table holds over 200,000 distinct CDR3 sequences, approximately 9% found once. The source material was PBMCs from the stem cell graft donor, sampled from the stem cell graft. These receptors came from a human donor who donated a stem cell graft to a child with acute lymphoblastic leukemia.

This clonotype was recorded at least ten times. The chain joins TRBV14 to TRBJ2-1; TRBD2 is a possible D gene (6 bases). Germline-derived CDR1 and CDR2 are SGHDN and FVKESK. The V gene lost 1 base and the J gene lost 7 bases, with 17 bases spanning the gap. The CDR3 has 16 residues. Written as DNA, the CDR3 is TGTGCCAGCAGCCAAGTAGTTGGAGGGTTCCGGAATGAGCAGTTCTTC. Encoded protein: CASSQVVGGFRNEQFF.

This clonotype came up many times. The genes are TRBV5-1 and TRBJ1-1; no clear D gene. Germline CDR1 and CDR2: SGHRS and YFSETQ. This CDR3 spans 14 amino acids. The V end was cut by 5 bases, the J end by 1 base, with 12 bases between. The CDR3 region has the DNA TGCGCCAGCAGGACCGACGGAGGGAACACTGAAGCTTTCTTT. This gives the protein CASRTDGGNTEAFF.

This clonotype was recorded at least ten times. The CDR3 DNA follows: TGCGCCAGCAGCTTGGACAGATCCTACGAGCAGTACTTC. Translating gives CASSLDRSYEQYF. The rearrangement joins TRBV5-1 to TRBJ2-7; unclear D gene. V was pared by 0 bases and J by 1 base, with 5 bases between. This CDR3 is built from 13 residues. Germline V gene sequence: CDR1 SGHRS, CDR2 YFSETQ.

This clonotype was detected a few times. The genes are TRBV4-1 and TRBJ2-3; TRBD2 matches at 12 bases. CDR1 and CDR2 (germline): MGHRA, YSYEKL. This CDR3 is built from 18 residues. The V segment lost 2 bases and the J segment 6 bases; nucleotides outside the gene matches: 12. For the CDR3, the DNA is TGCGCCAGCAGCCAACTAGCGGGGGGGCCCGGTTCGTTGGATACGCAGTATTTT. Its translation: CASSQLAGGPGSLDTQYF.

In this sample, this clonotype turned up a few times. This chain joins TRBV5-1 and TRBJ2-5, with D perhaps assigned TRBD1 or TRBD2 (6 bases each). Germline V CDR1 and CDR2: SGHRS, YFSETQ. The ends were cut back, 6 bases at V and 5 bases at J, with 17 bases in the middle. CDR3 length: 14 amino acids. CDR3 sequence: CASTVSRGDETQYF. As DNA, the CDR3 is TGCGCCAGCACCGTTTCGAGGGGGGATGAGACCCAGTACTTC.

The V call is TRBV7-2, the J call TRBJ2-3, with 7 bases identical to TRBD1. CDR1 is SGHTA and CDR2 is FQGNSA in the germline V gene. The CDR3 has 14 amino acids. J was trimmed by 4 bases and V by 5 bases; bases with no gene match: 6. CDR3 protein: CASSVRQGPDTQYF. The CDR3 DNA reads as TGTGCCAGCAGCGTAAGACAGGGACCAGATACGCAGTATTTT.

This chain connects TRBV7-2 to TRBJ2-7; 10 nucleotides line up with TRBD2. CDR3 length equals 15 residues. The junction had 10 bases not matched to a gene; V was cut back by 5 bases and J by 6 bases. From germline, CDR1 is SGHTA and CDR2 FQGNSA. Here the CDR3 reads CASSLRAGGPSEQYF. Written as DNA, the CDR3 is TGTGCCAGCAGCCTACGAGCGGGGGGGCCTTCCGAGCAGTACTTC.

This clonotype was seen more than once but under ten times. The V and J genes are TRBV3-1 and TRBJ1-2, with D uncertain. The CDR3 is 13 amino acids. Germline assignment: CDR1 LGHDT and CDR2 YNNKEL (reference sequence). V dropped 0 bases and J dropped 0 bases, with 2 bases sitting between them. This chain's CDR3 is CASSQDPNYGYTF. CDR3 sequence (DNA): TGTGCCAGCAGCCAAGATCCTAACTATGGCTACACCTTC. Based on the CDR3 plus reference TRBV3-1 and TRBJ1-2, the full variable domain is DTAVSQTPKYLVTQMGNDKSIKCEQNLGHDTMYWYKQDSKKFLKIMFSYNNKELIINETVPNRFSPKSPDKAHLNLHINSLELGDSAVYFCASSQDPNYGYTFGSGTRLTVV.

This chain connects TRBV20-1 to TRBJ2-5; possibly TRBD1 for D (5 bases). Germline CDR1 and CDR2: DFQATT and SNEGSKA (reference sequence). The CDR3 is 16 amino acids. V shed 0 bases and J shed 5 bases, with 19 bases lying between them. The CDR3 DNA reads as TGCAGTGCTAGAGATTCAGGGCCAGCGCATCAGGAGACCCAGTACTTC. This codes for CSARDSGPAHQETQYF.

This clonotype was observed a few times. The chain has TRBV19 and TRBJ1-4; D may be TRBD1 (5 bases). This CDR3 comprises 15 residues. Trimming took 6 bases from V and 0 from J, leaving 11 bases between them. Germline CDR1 reads LNHDA; CDR2 reads SQIVND (reference sequence). The CDR3 bases are TGTGCCAGTAGCTCCGGGGCCGCAACTAATGAAAAACTGTTTTTT. This gives the protein CASSSGAATNEKLFF.

The sample holds a few counts of this clonotype. The rearrangement links TRBV10-2 to TRBJ2-3, with a tentative D call TRBD1 (5 bases). Germline assignment: CDR1 WSHSY and CDR2 SAAADI. The CDR3 spans 16 residues. V was shortened by 7 bases and J by 0 bases, with 17 bases between the two germline ends. The CDR3 bases are TGCGCCAGCACATCCCAGTCGTCAGGGAGCACAGATACGCAGTATTTT. Translation: CASTSQSSGSTDTQYF.

This clonotype was found a few times. The CDR3 DNA is TGCAGTGCTAGAGTAGTCGGGGGCTGGCTGAACTATGGCTACACCTTC. It translates to CSARVVGGWLNYGYTF. The chain has TRBV20-1 and TRBJ1-2, with D possibly being TRBD1 (6 bases). V was clipped by 1 base and J by 2 bases, with 17 bases between them. Germline CDR1 DFQATT, CDR2 SNEGSKA (reference sequence). The CDR3 is 16 residues long.

Points on this clonotype: A much larger clonotype is one base distant, so this may be a read error. The CDR3 does not close with the conserved phenylalanine or tryptophan, likely indicating a read error. The chain uses TRBV12-3 or TRBV12-4 and TRBJ1-5; no clear D gene. CDR3 length: 14 residues. Trimming left V 3 bases short and J 3 bases short, with 9 bases between. In nucleotides, the CDR3 is TGTGCCAGCAGTTTTTACGGGCTCAATCAGCCCCAGCATTAT. Its protein is CASSFYGLNQPQHY.

In this sample, this clonotype turned up a few times. The chain has TRBV12-3 or TRBV12-4 and TRBJ2-5; D gene ambiguous. V was clipped by 3 bases and J by 3 bases, with 5 bases between them. The CDR3 loop spans 12 amino acids. CDR3: CASSLTEETQYF. The CDR3 nucleotides read TGTGCCAGCAGTTTGACGGAAGAGACCCAGTACTTC.

This clonotype was counted a few times. CDR3 nucleotide sequence: TGCGCCAGCAGCTCCCTCGGGGGACTAGCGGGGGACCAAGAGACCCAGTACTTC. Translated, it gives CASSSLGGLAGDQETQYF. The V and J genes are TRBV5-1 and TRBJ2-5; 14 bases fit TRBD2. The CDR3 is 18 amino acids. The germline V gene has CDR1 SGHRS and CDR2 YFSETQ. Germline trimming cut 3 bases from V and 0 bases from J; bases unmatched to any gene: 7.

The chain links TRBV24-1 to TRBJ1-5; no firm D call. Germline CDR1 and CDR2: KGHDR and SFDVKD. The CDR3 runs to 12 residues. V dropped 6 bases and J dropped 9 bases, with 11 bases sitting between them. The CDR3, as DNA: TGTGCCACCAGTCCTCCTCTTGGGCCCCAGCATTTT. Protein sequence: CATSPPLGPQHF.

This clonotype was counted only a few times. This rearrangement joins TRBV20-1 to TRBJ2-5; perhaps D is TRBD1 or TRBD2 (6 bases each). The V end was cut by 0 bases, the J end by 5 bases, with 16 bases between. The CDR3 is 15 residues long. CDR1 and CDR2 from the germline V gene are DFQATT and SNEGSKA (reference sequence). The CDR3 DNA sequence: TGCAGTGCTAGAGAGCCTCGGGGGCTTAGCGAGACCCAGTACTTC. Translation: CSAREPRGLSETQYF.

This clonotype appeared many times. The gene calls are TRBV7-9 and TRBJ1-1; 7 bases map to TRBD1. The trim removed 3 bases at V and 5 bases at J, leaving 9 bases unmatched. Germline V gives CDR1 SEHNR, CDR2 FQNEAQ (reference sequence). The length of the CDR3 is 15 residues. In DNA, the CDR3 is TGTGCCAGCAGCTTCTCACAGGGGTCGAAAACTGAAGCTTTCTTT. Translated, it gives CASSFSQGSKTEAFF.

This clonotype was seen a handful of times. J is TRBJ1-1 and V is TRBV7-8; D gene uncertain. The CDR3 totals 16 residues. Germline assignment: CDR1 SGHVS and CDR2 FQNEAQ. Trimming shortened V by 0 bases and J by 5 bases, and 16 bases separated the two germline ends. In nucleotides, the CDR3 is TGTGCCAGCAGCTTAGCGTCAACGAGAGAACGTACTGAAGCTTTCTTT. It yields the protein CASSLASTRERTEAFF.

In this sample, this clonotype turned up many times. The junction and the germline gene differ at one end; a read error may be behind it. The chain uses TRBV5-1 and TRBJ2-5, with D unclear. Germline V lookup: CDR1 SGHRS, CDR2 YFSETQ. The CDR3 contains 14 residues. The CDR3 sequence: CASSAFLGQGTQYF. CDR3 DNA sequence: TGCGCCAGCAGCGCTTTCTTAGGCCAAGGGACCCAGTACTTC.

Ten or more counts support this clonotype. V gene TRBV10-3 combines with J gene TRBJ2-1; TRBD1 matches 9 bases. V gave up 4 bases and J gave up 6 bases; unmatched junction bases: 10. The CDR3 sequence is 16 residues long. Germline loops: CDR1 ENHRY, CDR2 SYGVKD. As DNA, the CDR3 is TGTGCCATCAGTGGGACGGGACAGGGAACGGGCAATGAGCAGTTCTTC. It codes for CAISGTGQGTGNEQFF.

At least ten counts were recorded for this clonotype. J is TRBJ2-3 and V is TRBV5-1, with D possibly matching TRBD1 (6 bases). This CDR3 has 15 amino acids. The V and J ends lost 2 bases and 2 bases respectively, with 12 bases between them. Germline assignment: CDR1 SGHRS and CDR2 YFSETQ. In DNA, the CDR3 is TGCGCCAGCAGCTTCCAGGGGCAAATCACAGATACGCAGTATTTT. This translates into CASSFQGQITDTQYF.